A selection of T cell receptor beta chains follows, all from one sample in a study of neurological immune-mediated disorders. TCRdb processed the 5' RACE reads anew with MiXCR; each CDR3 protein has one entry. The sample lists about 80,000 distinct CDR3 sequences, approximately 6% seen once, with roughly 7.9% in the top ten. Sequencing was done on a sample of PBMCs. The origin of the receptors is a woman aged 55-70 years with multiple sclerosis. Both conserved end residues are part of each CDR3. The order of the fields is V gene, J gene, D gene, clone size, CDR3 DNA, CDR3 protein. A D gene is named only where the DNA matches it firmly. For some rows the clone size is stated as once, few or many, or as a class when expanded; others skip it.

TRBV7-9	TRBJ2-3	TRBD2	many	TGTGCCAGCAGCCCCGGCGGGGGGGCCGGTTCAGATACGCAGTATTTT	CASSPGGGAGSDTQYF
TRBV20-1	TRBJ2-3	TRBD2	many	TGCAGTGCCCATACCCACGGGGGGACCACGCAGTATTTT	CSAHTHGGTTQYF
TRBV11-2	TRBJ2-2	-	many	TGTGCCAGCAGCCAATCAGGGTACGAAACCGGGGAGCTGTTTTTT	CASSQSGYETGELFF
TRBV10-1	TRBJ1-1	-	many	TGCGCCAGCAGTGAAAGGCGGGACGCTGAAGCTTTCTTT	CASSERRDAEAFF
TRBV3-1	TRBJ2-7	-	few	TGTGCCAGCAGTACGGACTATCCTAGCTCCTACGAGCAGTACTTC	CASSTDYPSSYEQYF
TRBV5-1	TRBJ1-1	-	many	TGCGCCAGCAGCTGGCTACAGGGAGGGGCTGAAGCTTTCTTT	CASSWLQGGAEAFF
TRBV5-1	TRBJ2-3	-	few	TGCGCCAGCAGTGGTGGGGGTTACACAGATACGCAGTATTTT	CASSGGGYTDTQYF
TRBV29-1	TRBJ1-1	-	many	TGCAGCGGCACGAGGGGGGAACTGGTCACTGAAGCTTTCTTT	CSGTRGELVTEAFF
TRBV7-2	TRBJ2-4	TRBD2	many	TGTGCCAGCAGCTTAGCGGGGGCGGGGGGCCCCCAAAACATTCAGTACTTC	CASSLAGAGGPQNIQYF
TRBV20-1	TRBJ1-6	TRBD1	many	TGCAGTGCTAGTGCTAAGGGGGCCTCCTATAATTCACCCCTCCACTTT	CSASAKGASYNSPLHF
TRBV4-1	TRBJ1-1	-	many	TGCGCCAGCAGCCAAGGCCCCCATCCGCCCGAAGCTTTCTTT	CASSQGPHPPEAFF
TRBV10-1	TRBJ2-3	TRBD1	many	TGCGCCAGCAGTGACCCGGGACAGGGGACCGGGTATACGCAGTATTTT	CASSDPGQGTGYTQYF
TRBV20-1	TRBJ2-7	-	many	TGCAGTGCAAACGACAGGTTCTCCTACGAGCAGTACTTC	CSANDRFSYEQYF
TRBV13	TRBJ2-7	-	-	TGTGCCAGCAGCCCCCCGGGAGCCCACGAGCAGTACTTC	CASSPPGAHEQYF
TRBV14	TRBJ2-1	-	-	TGTGCCAGCAGCCAATTCTCCAGGGGCGATGAGCAGTTCTTC	CASSQFSRGDEQFF
TRBV28	TRBJ1-6	-	many	TGTGCCAGCAGTTTACCCCTACAGGGCTCCTATAATTCACCCCTCCACTTT	CASSLPLQGSYNSPLHF
TRBV6-5	TRBJ2-7	-	many	TGTGCCAGCAGTTACTCTGCAGGGTTGAACGAGCAGTACTTC	CASSYSAGLNEQYF
TRBV29-1	TRBJ2-3	-	medium-sized	TGCAGCGTTGACAGCCCTAGCACAGATACGCAGTATTTT	CSVDSPSTDTQYF
TRBV6-1	TRBJ2-3	-	-	TGTGCCAGCAGTGAACGGGGGTTCATAGATACGCAGTATTTT	CASSERGFIDTQYF
TRBV12-3/TRBV12-4	TRBJ2-1	-	many	TGTGCCAGCAGCCTGGGCCTCGATGAGCAGTTCTTC	CASSLGLDEQFF
TRBV9	TRBJ2-2	-	-	TGTGCCAGCAGCGGTATACAGACTCAGTTCACCGGGGAGCTGTTTTTT	CASSGIQTQFTGELFF
TRBV15	TRBJ2-5	-	many	TGTGCCACCAGCAGGGTGGGGGTAGCCCGGGAGACCCAGTACTTC	CATSRVGVARETQYF
TRBV5-1	TRBJ1-4	TRBD1	many	TGCGCCAGCAGCTCCGACGGGACAGGGACTGAAAAACTGTTTTTT	CASSSDGTGTEKLFF
TRBV5-1	TRBJ2-1	TRBD2	many	TGCGCCAGCAGCTTGGGGGACGTGGGACTAGCGGGGGGTCACAATGAGCAGTTCTTC	CASSLGDVGLAGGHNEQFF
TRBV4-1	TRBJ2-3	-	many	TGCGCCAGCAGCCATAGCCGGTCCGCAGATACGCAGTATTTT	CASSHSRSADTQYF
TRBV25-1	TRBJ2-3	TRBD2	many	TGTGCCAGCAGTGTTGCGGGGGGGTCCACAGATACGCAGTATTTT	CASSVAGGSTDTQYF
TRBV3-1	TRBJ1-3	-	many	TGTGCCAGCAGCCACTCTGGAAACACCATATATTTT	CASSHSGNTIYF
TRBV20-1	TRBJ1-1	-	many	TGCAGTGCTAGAGATACAGGGAGGATGGGTGAAGCTTTCTTT	CSARDTGRMGEAFF
TRBV5-1	TRBJ2-7	-	-	TGCTCCAGCAGCTTGGGTAGTTTTAGTGGTAACGAGCAGTACTTC	CSSSLGSFSGNEQYF
TRBV20-1	TRBJ2-1	-	many	TGCAGTGCTAGCCCCGGTCTAGACACCTCCTACAATGAGCAGTTCTTC	CSASPGLDTSYNEQFF
TRBV7-8	TRBJ2-7	TRBD2	many	TGTGCCAGCAGCTGGGGGGGACGGGACGAGCAGTACTTC	CASSWGGRDEQYF
TRBV20-1	TRBJ2-2	TRBD2	many	TGCAGTGCTAGAGATAGCGGGGCAGCGAACACCGGGGAGCTGTTTTTT	CSARDSGAANTGELFF